These 8 T cell receptor beta chains were sequenced from one sample in a study of shared clonotypes between healthy human individuals (dated by TCRdb to about 2020). Libraries were built with the immunoSEQ multiplex PCR assay. TCRdb holds this immuneACCESS table with in-frame rearrangements only. Some clones are missing; in checked studies, unresolved V genes explain under half, and the rest has no known cause. Counted in this sample were roughly 2.2 million clones; about nine tenths of them appeared once. In total, the top ten clones hold around 0.35% of the sample. The sample taken for sequencing was naive CD4+ T cells from PBMCs. The cell subset or site label here, explained by the study, means: CD45RA+ positively selected. The receptors were gathered from a man younger than 30 in good health. Some clones in this sample may be carry-over from other donors' samples.

In DNA, the CDR3 is TGTGCCAGCAGTGACCCCCAGGGCACCGCTTCGTTCTTC. Translated: CASSDPQGTASFF. The chain has TRBV6-6 and TRBJ2-1, with D perhaps TRBD1 (5 bases). V lost 5 bases to trimming and J lost 15 bases, with 20 bases between them. The CDR3 length is 13 residues. Germline V CDR1 and CDR2: MNHNY, SVGAGI (reference sequence).

The V and J genes are TRBV7-8 and TRBJ2-3, with 7 bases that match TRBD2. Germline assignment: CDR1 SGHVS and CDR2 FQNEAQ. With 5 bases clipped from V and 3 bases from J, the junction kept 11 bases outside the gene matches. The CDR3 is 16 residues long. CDR3 coding DNA: TGTGCCAGCAGCCCCAGCGGGAAAGTGAGAACAGATACGCAGTATTTT. Translated: CASSPSGKVRTDTQYF.

This sequence joins TRBV4-3 and TRBJ2-1; D perhaps matches TRBD1 (5 bases). This CDR3 is 16 amino acids long. Deletions cut 0 bases from V and 6 bases from J, with 15 bases between. CDR1 is LGHNA and CDR2 is YSLEER in the germline V gene. The CDR3 bases are TGCGCCAGCAGCCAAGACAGGGCTTTGACGTTCAATGAGCAGTTCTTC. Translated: CASSQDRALTFNEQFF.

As regards this clone: At the DNA level, this CDR3 is encoded by other sequences in the same sample as well. The chain combines TRBV4-1 with TRBJ2-7; D unresolved. Germline V CDR1 and CDR2: MGHRA, YSYEKL. CDR3 length: 14 residues. Trimming cost V 1 base and J 0 bases, with 7 bases left between them. The CDR3 DNA sequence: TGCGCCAGCAGCCAAGGGACGGTCTCCTACGAGCAGTACTTC. Amino acid sequence: CASSQGTVSYEQYF.

This rearrangement joins TRBV7-6 to TRBJ1-1; a weak D match, TRBD1 (5 bases). The CDR3 is made up of 13 amino acids. V lost 0 bases and J lost 7, with 9 bases in between. Germline CDR1 reads SGHVS; CDR2 reads FNYEAQ. CDR3 sequence: CASSLAGVGEAFF. The CDR3 DNA reads as TGTGCCAGCAGCTTAGCAGGGGTGGGTGAAGCTTTCTTT.

This chain joins TRBV15 and TRBJ1-5; TRBD1 matches at 9 bases. The germline V gene has CDR1 LNHNV and CDR2 YYDKDF (reference sequence). V lost 6 bases to trimming and J lost 6 bases; unmatched junction nucleotides: 9. The CDR3 totals 15 residues. The CDR3 loop is CATRRGDRDSQPQHF. The CDR3 DNA sequence: TGTGCCACCAGACGAGGGGACAGGGATTCTCAGCCCCAGCATTTT.

J is TRBJ2-2 and V is TRBV7-2, with D possibly TRBD2 on 5 matching bases. The CDR3 runs to 15 residues. Trimming stripped 2 bases from V and 2 bases from J, with 9 bases between. Germline CDR1 SGHTA, CDR2 FQGNSA. CDR3 nucleotide sequence: TGTGCCAGCAGCTTACCCGGACTTAACACCGGGGAGCTGTTTTTT. Translating it yields CASSLPGLNTGELFF.

The CDR3 coding sequence is TGTGCCAGTAGTACAATAACCGGGACACAGGAAGACGAGCAGTACTTC. This translates into CASSTITGTQEDEQYF. V and J are TRBV19 and TRBJ2-7, with D tentatively TRBD1 (6 bases). The germline gives CDR1 LNHDA, CDR2 SQIVND (reference sequence). CDR3 length equals 16 residues. With 4 bases removed from V and 5 bases from J, the gap between germline ends came to 21 bases.